Sequencing of this T cell receptor beta chain was carried out in a study of T cells in Graves' hyperthyroidism and ophthalmopathy. Turning to the study itself: Once the initial diagnosis was made, peripheral blood was obtained before any treatment.

The CDR3 spans 14 residues. V was cut by 6 bases and J by 11 bases, with 22 bases left in between. Germline V lookup: CDR1 MNHEY, CDR2 SVGEGT. Amplification of TCR beta CDR3 regions used RNA as the template. Primed by the HTBI set, a first-round RT-PCR was run on the TCR CDR3. TCRdb processed the multiplex PCR reads anew with MiXCR; each CDR3 protein has one entry. The repertoire includes some 490,000 distinct CDR3 sequences, approximately 22% of them detected once, and less than 65% sits in the top ten. This clonotype has just a few counts. V gene TRBV6-2 or TRBV6-3 combines with J gene TRBJ2-5, with D perhaps TRBD2 (6 bases). This receptor was taken from a woman in her 70s with Graves' ophthalmopathy. The sequenced material came from blood. CDR3 sequence: CASSISTRTRPQYF. In nucleotides, the CDR3 is TGTGCCAGCAGCATATCGACTAGAACACGACCGCAGTACTTC.